Shown below are 11 T cell receptor beta chains from a single sample sequenced in a study of immune heterogeneity within non-small cell lung tumors. Multiplex PCR (32 V and 13 J primers) was used to amplify the TCR beta CDR3. TCRdb re-called the multiplex PCR reads with MiXCR, one entry per CDR3 protein. Of 13,000 or so distinct CDR3 sequences listed, 20% to 25% were seen once; the top ten hold 3.5% to 5.5%. Genomic DNA from bulk tumor acted as the template, and about 550 ng was loaded per sample. Taken during surgery, several biopsies per primary tumor were spaced as far apart as possible within the tumor mass. Each patient presented with untreated, newly diagnosed non-small cell lung cancer and received curative surgery. The sample was lung tumor tissue. The source of these receptors is a man aged 55 to 70 with non-small cell lung cancer.

This clonotype appeared a few times. This CDR3 is CASSVELGGTMGTEAFF. As DNA, the CDR3 is TGTGCCAGCAGCGTAGAATTAGGCGGGACGATGGGCACTGAAGCTTTCTTT. The J gene is TRBJ1-1, the V gene TRBV9, with D perhaps matching TRBD1 (5 bases). The CDR3 is made up of 17 amino acids. V was pared by 0 bases and J by 4 bases, with 19 bases between. Germline-derived CDR1 and CDR2 are SGDLS and YYNGEE.

The CDR3 nucleotides are TGTGCCACCAGCAGAGGTGCGGGAAGCACAGATACGCAGTATTTT. Amino acid sequence: CATSRGAGSTDTQYF. The gene calls are TRBV15 and TRBJ2-3; possible D gene TRBD2, 6 bases. From germline, CDR1 is LNHNV and CDR2 YYDKDF (reference sequence). The CDR3 is 15 residues long. Trimming left V 1 base short and J 0 bases short, with 8 bases between.

The chain is built from TRBV4-1 and TRBJ2-5; D not resolved. Between the trimmed V and J ends, which lost 0 bases and 4 bases, there was a span of 9 bases. This CDR3 is built from 14 residues. The germline V gene has CDR1 MGHRA and CDR2 YSYEKL. CDR3 region: CASSQEGSSETQYF. CDR3 DNA: TGCGCCAGCAGCCAAGAGGGTAGTTCAGAGACCCAGTACTTC.

This chain links TRBV5-1 with TRBJ2-2; 10 nucleotides line up with TRBD2. V lost 1 base and J lost 7; bases outside the gene matches: 10. This CDR3 comprises 17 residues. CDR1 and CDR2 (germline): SGHRS, YFSETQ. The CDR3 spells CASSLQRLAGADGELFF. DNA of the CDR3: TGCGCCAGCAGCTTGCAAAGGCTAGCGGGAGCGGACGGGGAGCTGTTTTTT.

The genes are TRBV20-1 and TRBJ2-1; D might be TRBD2 (5 bases). The V end lost 3 bases, the J end lost 5 bases, and 20 bases lay between the germline ends. Per the germline V gene, CDR1 is DFQATT and CDR2 is SNEGSKA (reference sequence). The length of the CDR3 is 16 residues. The CDR3 nucleotides are TGCAGTGCTAGCCCTACTAGGACCTATCAGGACAATGAGCAGTTCTTC. This encodes CSASPTRTYQDNEQFF.

This clonotype was seen only once. The rearrangement joins TRBV29-1 to TRBJ1-1, with 9 nucleotides matching TRBD1. The germline V gene has CDR1 SQVTM and CDR2 ANQGSEA. The CDR3 length is 14 residues. The J segment lost 11 bases and the V segment lost 6 bases, leaving 16 bases of the junction unmatched. CDR3: CSVTDTGTGCVAFF. The CDR3 coding sequence is TGCAGCGTGACAGATACCGGGACAGGGTGCGTTGCTTTCTTT.

Relative to its sample, this clonotype is medium-sized. The chain employs TRBV27 and TRBJ2-7; the D gene could be TRBD1 or TRBD2 (5 bases each). The CDR3 length is 15 residues. The V gene lost 6 bases and the J gene lost 5 bases, with 20 bases spanning the gap. CDR1 MNHEY and CDR2 SMNVEV come from the germline V gene (reference sequence). The CDR3 protein is CASRPTDTRDHEQYF. CDR3 sequence (DNA): TGTGCCAGCAGGCCTACCGATACCAGGGACCACGAGCAGTACTTC.

This clonotype appeared a few times. The chain employs TRBV9 and TRBJ2-2; TRBD2 might be the D (5 bases). This CDR3 has 18 residues. Germline V gene lookup returns CDR1 SGDLS and CDR2 YYNGEE. The V and J ends lost 3 bases and 4 bases respectively, with 22 bases between them. CDR3 nucleotides: TGTGCCAGCAGCGATATGGACTCGGAGCTGGGTGGCACCGGGGAGCTGTTTTTT. This codes for CASSDMDSELGGTGELFF.

This clonotype ranks as medium-sized. The chain joins TRBV12-3 or TRBV12-4 to TRBJ1-2; D uncertain. V shed 3 bases and J shed 6 bases, with 17 bases lying between them. This CDR3 comprises 15 residues. CDR3: CASSFHLGGRDGYTF. In DNA, the CDR3 is TGTGCCAGCAGTTTCCACCTCGGTGGGCGGGATGGCTACACCTTC.

Details on this clonotype: It may be a read error: a sequence one base away is much more abundant. The chain combines TRBV19 with TRBJ2-2; D may be TRBD2 (6 bases). The CDR3 is 16 residues long. CDR1 is LNHDA and CDR2 is SQIVND in the germline V gene (reference sequence). The V gene lost 3 bases and the J gene lost 5 bases, with 16 bases spanning the gap. In nucleotides, the CDR3 is TGTGCCAGTAGTATGGCTAGAGGTGGGGGGACCGGGGAGCTGTTTTTT. It codes for CASSMARGGGTGELFF.

CDR3 loop: CASRRQGKNIQYF. CDR3 coding DNA: TGTGCCAGTAGGAGACAGGGGAAAAACATTCAGTACTTC. This chain uses TRBV19 with TRBJ2-4; 8 bases match TRBD1. This CDR3 has 13 amino acids. Trimming took 6 bases from V and 4 from J; bases not matched to a gene: 2. Germline V lookup: CDR1 LNHDA, CDR2 SQIVND (reference sequence). Full variable domain (outside the CDR3, taken from reference TRBV19 and TRBJ2-4): DGGITQSPKYLFRKEGQNVTLSCEQNLNHDAMYWYRQDPGQGLRLIYYSQIVNDFQKGDIAEGYSVSREKKESFPLTVTSAQKNPTAFYLCASRRQGKNIQYFGAGTRLSVL.